The T cell receptor beta chain described here comes from a study of cytomegalovirus exposure and HLA in healthy donors. Study-level findings and limits: About 90% or about 30% of the time was how often most TCR beta V segments were productive, according to an earlier analysis. The classifier reportedly diagnosed cytomegalovirus status with high sensitivity and specificity. The study labeled about 160 TCR beta chains cytomegalovirus-associated.

13 Jbeta primers and 60 Vbeta primers were used for the PCR. Repertoires were generated with immunoSEQ multiplex PCR, while TCRdb's copy carries only in-frame clones and drops some. The sample shows around 80,000 clones, 74% of them seen only once. On this clone itself: Its antigen remains unknown.

The CDR3 length is 16 residues. Germline values: CDR1 SGHTA, CDR2 FQGNSA. Trimming took 4 bases from V and 5 from J, leaving 20 bases between them. The receptor comes from a man between 40 and 49 years old in good health and CMV-seropositive. Sequenced: PBMCs. The V gene is TRBV7-2, the J gene TRBJ1-2; no reliable D call. CDR3 sequence: CASSSEIVTVSYGYTF. CDR3 nucleotide sequence: TGTGCCAGCAGCTCAGAAATCGTAACAGTTTCTTATGGCTACACCTTC.